This TCR beta chain appears in the sequencing data of a study of T cells after yellow fever vaccination. Study-wide context: The fractions with low cell numbers were processed using SMART-Seq v4 Ultra Low Input.

TCRdb re-called the 5' RACE reads with MiXCR, one entry per CDR3 protein. The sample includes about 550,000 distinct CDR3 sequences, about a fifth of them seen just once. Germline V CDR1 and CDR2: MNHEY, SMNVEV (reference sequence). V gave up 5 bases and J gave up 14 bases, with 25 bases separating them. The CDR3 runs 15 residues. This clonotype has just a few counts. The antigen remains undetermined. Study conclusions and caveats: Booster samples showed a return of most primary-vaccination clones (about 97% CD4, roughly 85% CD8). There was a small share of clonotypes that showed up in both the CD4 and CD8 compartments.

This receptor was taken from a man aged 25-40 years who received the YFV17D yellow fever vaccine. This sequence joins TRBV27 and TRBJ2-1; D perhaps matches TRBD1 (5 bases). The sample consisted of PBMCs, taken 15 days after the yellow fever booster vaccination. The CDR3 sequence is CASSQNLPGSMSKFF. The CDR3 nucleotides read TGTGCCAGCAGTCAGAACCTCCCAGGGTCAATGAGTAAGTTCTTC.